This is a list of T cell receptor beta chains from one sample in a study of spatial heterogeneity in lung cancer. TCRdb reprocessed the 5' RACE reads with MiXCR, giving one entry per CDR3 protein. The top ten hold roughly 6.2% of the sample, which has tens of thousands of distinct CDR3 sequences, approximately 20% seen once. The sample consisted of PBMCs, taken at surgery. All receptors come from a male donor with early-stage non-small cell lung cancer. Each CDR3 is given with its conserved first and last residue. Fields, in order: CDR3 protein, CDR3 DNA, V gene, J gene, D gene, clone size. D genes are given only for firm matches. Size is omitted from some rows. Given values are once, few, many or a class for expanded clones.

CASSEGRAGGRETQYF	TGTGCCAGCAGCGAAGGAAGGGCGGGAGGGAGAGAGACCCAGTACTTC	TRBV9	TRBJ2-5	TRBD2	few
CASSYSGFSVLAYEQYF	TGTGCCAGCAGTTACTCGGGGTTTAGTGTGTTGGCCTACGAGCAGTACTTC	TRBV6-6	TRBJ2-7	NA	NA
CASSLVQGSGEKLFF	TGCGCCAGCAGCTTGGTTCAGGGGTCTGGAGAAAAACTGTTTTTT	TRBV5-1	TRBJ1-4	NA	NA
CASSFGGGYQETQYF	TGTGCCAGCAGCTTCGGCGGGGGGTACCAAGAGACCCAGTACTTC	TRBV7-9	TRBJ2-5	TRBD2	NA
CASSRLGGDETQYF	TGTGCCAGCAGCCGCCTTGGGGGGGACGAGACCCAGTACTTC	TRBV11-3	TRBJ2-5	TRBD2	NA
CASSLPRVKETQYF	TGTGCCAGCAGCTTACCCCGCGTCAAAGAGACCCAGTACTTC	TRBV7-2	TRBJ2-5	NA	few
CASSLTGAGANVLTF	TGTGCCAGCAGCCTCACGGGGGCTGGGGCCAACGTCCTGACTTTC	TRBV7-3	TRBJ2-6	NA	NA
CASSPKGVQDTQYF	TGTGCCAGCAGCCCGAAGGGCGTCCAGGATACGCAGTATTTT	TRBV7-3	TRBJ2-3	NA	few
CSARAVGGNTEAFF	TGCAGTGCTAGAGCGGTGGGGGGGAACACTGAAGCTTTCTTT	TRBV20-1	TRBJ1-1	NA	NA
CASSTQGGRGYTF	TGCGCCAGCAGCACACAGGGGGGACGAGGCTACACCTTC	TRBV5-1	TRBJ1-2	TRBD1	NA
CASRIRNEHSDQPQHF	TGTGCCAGCAGAATAAGGAACGAGCACAGTGATCAGCCCCAGCATTTT	TRBV28	TRBJ1-5	NA	NA
CASSQGGPATNEKLFF	TGCGCCAGCAGCCAAGGTGGCCCTGCAACTAATGAAAAACTGTTTTTT	TRBV4-3	TRBJ1-4	NA	few
CASSVREGGTDTQYF	TGTGCCAGCAGCGTAAGAGAGGGGGGCACAGATACGCAGTATTTT	TRBV9	TRBJ2-3	NA	few
CASSLGGQGSMNTEAFF	TGTGCCAGCAGTTTAGGGGGACAGGGATCCATGAACACTGAAGCTTTCTTT	TRBV27	TRBJ1-1	TRBD1	many
CASSPPGGEQFF	TGTGCCAGCAGCCCCCCTGGCGGGGAGCAGTTCTTC	TRBV7-2	TRBJ2-1	NA	few
CASSFVVGQADQPQHF	TGTGCCAGCAGTTTCGTGGTCGGCCAGGCGGATCAGCCCCAGCATTTT	TRBV28	TRBJ1-5	NA	NA
CASSQVGSGGYTF	TGTGCCAGCAGCCAAGTAGGATCTGGTGGCTACACCTTC	TRBV14	TRBJ1-2	NA	few
CSVTQTWGEQYF	TGCAGCGTCACCCAGACGTGGGGGGAGCAGTACTTC	TRBV29-1	TRBJ2-7	NA	many
CASSLVWGGDTGELFF	TGCGCCAGCAGCCTAGTCTGGGGAGGTGACACCGGGGAGCTGTTTTTT	TRBV5-1	TRBJ2-2	NA	few
CASSVKGTGNTIYF	TGTGCCAGCAGCGTAAAAGGGACTGGAAACACCATATATTTT	TRBV9	TRBJ1-3	NA	few
CSARDPIAGTYEQYF	TGCAGTGCTAGAGATCCGATAGCGGGAACCTACGAGCAGTACTTC	TRBV20-1	TRBJ2-7	TRBD2	NA
CASSSGTGTSEKLFF	TGTGCCAGCAGCTCTGGGACAGGGACCTCCGAAAAACTGTTTTTT	TRBV7-8	TRBJ1-4	TRBD1	few
CASSLTAVSPEQFF	TGTGCCAGCAGCTTAACGGCCGTGTCCCCCGAGCAGTTCTTC	TRBV7-3	TRBJ2-1	NA	NA
CASTPGSPNTGELFF	TGTGCCAGCACCCCGGGAAGCCCGAACACCGGGGAGCTGTTTTTT	TRBV27	TRBJ2-2	NA	NA
CASSLTGVTGELFF	TGTGCCAGCAGCTTAACAGGGGTCACCGGGGAGCTGTTTTTT	TRBV11-1	TRBJ2-2	TRBD1	NA
CASSKSLNTEAFF	TGTGCCAGCAGTAAGAGCTTGAACACTGAAGCTTTCTTT	TRBV6-4	TRBJ1-1	NA	few
CATSEMGQGALRRYEQYF	TGTGCCACCAGTGAAATGGGACAGGGGGCTTTGAGACGCTACGAGCAGTACTTC	TRBV24-1	TRBJ2-7	TRBD1	many